These 5 T cell receptor beta chains were all obtained from the same sample, sequenced in a study of T cell clones after liver transplantation. The table came from immunoSEQ multiplex PCR; TCRdb's copy has only in-frame clones and leaves some out. The sample holds around 60,000 clones, 71% seen once. The source was CD4+ T cells from blood, collected before liver transplant. These TCRs come from a human donor who received a liver transplant.

This sequence joins TRBV28 and TRBJ2-7, with 8 bases matching TRBD1. This CDR3 has 14 residues. V shed 3 bases, J shed 2 bases, and the junction held 3 bases outside the gene matches. Germline CDR1 MDHEN, CDR2 SYDVKM. This chain's CDR3 is CASSFRTGTYEQYF. The CDR3 DNA follows: TGTGCCAGCAGTTTCAGGACAGGGACCTACGAGCAGTACTTC.

This chain uses TRBV5-6 with TRBJ2-1; D call uncertain. V was pared by 0 bases and J by 4 bases, with 11 bases between. CDR3 length: 15 residues. Germline CDR1 is SGHDT and CDR2 is YYEEEE. The CDR3 region has the DNA TGTGCCAGCAGCTTGGGGAAGCTCGGGTACAATGAGCAGTTCTTC. Translating it yields CASSLGKLGYNEQFF.

This clone was recorded only once. The chain links TRBV5-4 to TRBJ1-2; no definite D call. V was trimmed by 0 bases and J by 0 bases, leaving 9 bases between them. The germline gives CDR1 SGHNT, CDR2 YYREEE (reference sequence). This CDR3 comprises 15 residues. The CDR3 DNA sequence: TGTGCCAGCAGCTTGGGGCAGGTCGCTAACTATGGCTACACCTTC. Its protein is CASSLGQVANYGYTF.

V usage is TRBV28 and J usage is TRBJ1-5, with D possibly TRBD1 on 5 matching bases. Germline CDR1 is MDHEN and CDR2 is SYDVKM. This CDR3 has 16 residues. Trimming pared 2 bases from V and 0 bases from J, leaving 11 bases between. In DNA, the CDR3 is TGTGCCAGCAGTTTACCCAGGGATTATAGCAATCAGCCCCAGCATTTT. Residues: CASSLPRDYSNQPQHF.

The chain is built from TRBV18 and TRBJ1-5; no firm D call. The CDR3 runs 14 residues. Trimming took off 5 bases at V and 0 bases at J, with 8 bases between the two ends. Germline CDR1 and CDR2: KGHSH and LQKENI. As DNA, the CDR3 is TGTGCCAGCTCAGGACTAGATAGCAATCAGCCCCAGCATTTT. Amino acid sequence: CASSGLDSNQPQHF.